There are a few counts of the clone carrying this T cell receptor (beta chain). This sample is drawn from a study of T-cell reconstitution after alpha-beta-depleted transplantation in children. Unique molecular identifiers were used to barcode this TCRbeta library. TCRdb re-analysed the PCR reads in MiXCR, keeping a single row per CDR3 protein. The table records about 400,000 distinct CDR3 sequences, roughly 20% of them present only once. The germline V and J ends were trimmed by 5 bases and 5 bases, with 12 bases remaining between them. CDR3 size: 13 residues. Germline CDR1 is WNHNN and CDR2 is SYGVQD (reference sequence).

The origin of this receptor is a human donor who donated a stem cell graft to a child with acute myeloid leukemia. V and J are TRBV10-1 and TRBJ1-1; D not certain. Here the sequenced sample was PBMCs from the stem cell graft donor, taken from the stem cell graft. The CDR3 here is CASSPSGRTEAFF. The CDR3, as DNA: TGCGCCAGCAGTCCCTCCGGGAGGACTGAAGCTTTCTTT.